The 12 T cell receptor beta chains below were found in one sample sequenced in a study of T cell clones after liver transplantation. Profiled with immunoSEQ multiplex PCR; TCRdb holds only in-frame clones, not every one. This table holds 50,000 or so clones, 86% found once. Sample: CD8+ T cells from blood, taken 12 months after liver transplant. The receptors shown here come from a human patient who received a liver transplant. Some T cells may be supplied by the graft donor.

The chain carries TRBV19 and TRBJ1-1; a possible D gene is TRBD1 (6 bases). Germline V gene sequence: CDR1 LNHDA, CDR2 SQIVND (reference sequence). The CDR3 runs 14 residues. Trimming left V 7 bases short and J 6 bases short, with 18 bases between. CDR3 nucleotides: TGTGCCAGTACCCTGACAGGTGCCGGCCCTGAAGCTTTCTTT. Its protein product is CASTLTGAGPEAFF.

This clone was detected a few times. The chain has TRBV9 and TRBJ2-5, with D hard to call. The CDR3 runs 15 residues. The germline CDR1 and CDR2 sequences are SGDLS and YYNGEE. Trimming removed 0 bases from V and 0 bases from J, with 9 bases in between. The CDR3 sequence: CASSVAWWDQETQYF. CDR3 coding DNA: TGTGCCAGCAGCGTAGCTTGGTGGGACCAAGAGACCCAGTACTTC.

The rearrangement uses TRBV13 and TRBJ1-1; weak D call: TRBD1 (6 bases). Germline V CDR1 and CDR2: PRHDT, FYEKMQ (reference sequence). V dropped 7 bases and J dropped 0 bases, with 15 bases sitting between them. The CDR3 runs to 15 residues. CDR3 protein: CASTRAGDMNTEAFF. Here the CDR3 DNA reads TGTGCCAGCACAAGGGCAGGGGATATGAACACTGAAGCTTTCTTT.

For the CDR3, the DNA is TGTGCCAGCAGTCTACTAGCGGGAGTTGAAGATACGCAGTATTTT. This gives the protein CASSLLAGVEDTQYF. V gene TRBV27 combines with J gene TRBJ2-3, with 11 bases matching TRBD2. Germline V gene sequence: CDR1 MNHEY, CDR2 SMNVEV (reference sequence). The CDR3 contains 15 residues. J was trimmed by 5 bases and V by 5 bases; bases with no gene match: 6.

V and J are TRBV5-1 and TRBJ2-7; TRBD1 matches 7 bases. V trimming: 2 bases; J trimming: 4 bases; junction bases outside the gene matches: 6. Germline CDR1 reads SGHRS; CDR2 reads YFSETQ. This CDR3 comprises 14 residues. Here the CDR3 reads CASSFRDRLYEQYF. CDR3 sequence (DNA): TGCGCCAGCAGCTTCCGGGACAGACTGTACGAGCAGTACTTC.

This CDR3 reads CASRLTKGAQEQYF. DNA of the CDR3: TGTGCCAGCAGGCTCACTAAGGGGGCGCAGGAGCAGTACTTC. The chain couples TRBV27 to TRBJ2-7; TRBD1 agrees at 7 bases. Trimming at V came to 6 bases and at J to 7 bases, leaving 12 bases not matched to a gene. This CDR3 has 14 residues. The germline V gene has CDR1 MNHEY and CDR2 SMNVEV (reference sequence).

The rearrangement links TRBV7-3 to TRBJ1-4, with 8 bases aligning to TRBD1. CDR1 and CDR2 from the germline V gene are SGHTA and FQGTGA. The CDR3 sequence is 13 residues long. With V trimmed by 5 bases and J by 8 bases, 4 bases remained unmatched. The CDR3 sequence is CASSPDRGEKLFF. CDR3 DNA sequence: TGTGCCAGCAGCCCCGACAGGGGCGAAAAACTGTTTTTT.

The rearrangement links TRBV13 to TRBJ2-1, with 14 nucleotides matching TRBD2. The germline gives CDR1 PRHDT, CDR2 FYEKMQ (reference sequence). J gave up 6 bases and V 5 bases, and 6 bases lay outside the gene matches. The CDR3 is 16 residues long. CDR3 loop: CASSTGTSGSFNEQFF. Here the CDR3 DNA reads TGTGCCAGCAGCACGGGGACTAGCGGGAGTTTCAATGAGCAGTTCTTC.

V gene TRBV10-2 combines with J gene TRBJ1-2; no clear D. Germline V gene data show CDR1 as WSHSY and CDR2 as SAAADI. V was trimmed by 8 bases and J by 8 bases, leaving 15 bases between them. This CDR3 has 12 residues. The CDR3 here is CASFVYGGGYTF. Here the CDR3 DNA reads TGCGCCAGCTTTGTTTATGGAGGGGGCTACACCTTC.

The V gene is TRBV27, the J gene TRBJ2-7, with D possibly TRBD1 on 6 matching bases. The CDR3 contains 14 residues. Trimming removed 6 bases from V and 6 bases from J, with 18 bases in between. Germline V gene sequence: CDR1 MNHEY, CDR2 SMNVEV (reference sequence). CDR3 coding DNA: TGTGCCAGCAGCTCTGACAGGACCCAGGCCGAGCAGTACTTC. It codes for CASSSDRTQAEQYF.

The V and J genes are TRBV29-1 and TRBJ2-7, with 7 bases identical to TRBD1. This CDR3 contains 14 residues. Unmatched junction bases numbered 10, after V lost 6 bases and J lost 2 bases. Germline V gene data show CDR1 as SQVTM and CDR2 as ANQGSEA. CDR3 sequence (DNA): TGCAGCGTCGACGGACAGGACGGGGCCTACGAGCAGTACTTC. Residues: CSVDGQDGAYEQYF.

The V and J genes are TRBV4-3 and TRBJ2-3, with a tentative D call TRBD2 (6 bases). The germline V and J ends were trimmed by 1 base and 7 bases, with 18 bases remaining between them. This CDR3 comprises 16 residues. CDR1 is LGHNA, CDR2 YSLEER, per germline. The CDR3 region has the DNA TGCGCCAGCAGCCAAGCTCAGTCGGACTACTTAAATACGCAGTATTTT. Amino acid sequence: CASSQAQSDYLNTQYF.